The sequence of this T cell receptor beta chain was determined in a study of T cell responses to AZD1222 COVID-19 vaccine. Whole-study results and caveats: Only a handful of AZD1222 recipients were seropositive at baseline.

Assay used: immunoSEQ multiplex PCR; TCRdb lists only in-frame clones, some missing. The sample lists about 110,000 clones, about nine tenths seen once, with approximately 3% in the top ten. A note on this clone: Its target is not known.

Germline CDR1 SGHNT, CDR2 YENEEA. Trimming removed 2 bases from V and 2 bases from J, with 10 bases in between. This CDR3 has 14 residues. The chain combines TRBV11-3 with TRBJ2-7; D could derive from TRBD1 or TRBD2 (5 bases each). The sample consisted of peripheral blood, taken on day 0 of MenACWY control vaccination. This receptor was identified in an adult in good health. In DNA form, the CDR3 reads TGTGCCAGCAGCTTACCGGGGCGCCCCTACGAGCAGTACTTC. Translation: CASSLPGRPYEQYF.